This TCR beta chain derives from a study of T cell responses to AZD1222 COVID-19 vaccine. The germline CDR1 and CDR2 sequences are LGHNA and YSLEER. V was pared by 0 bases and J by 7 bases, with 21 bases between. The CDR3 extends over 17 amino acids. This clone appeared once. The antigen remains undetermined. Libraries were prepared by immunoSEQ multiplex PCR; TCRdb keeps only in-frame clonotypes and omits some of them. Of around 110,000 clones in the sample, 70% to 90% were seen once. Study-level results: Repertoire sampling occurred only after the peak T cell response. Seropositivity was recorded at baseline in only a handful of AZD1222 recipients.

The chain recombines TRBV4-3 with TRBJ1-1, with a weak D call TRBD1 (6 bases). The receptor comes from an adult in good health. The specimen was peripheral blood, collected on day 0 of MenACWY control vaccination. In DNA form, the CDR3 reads TGCGCCAGCAGCCAAGATCTGGTTCGGGACATCGGACTTGAAGCTTTCTTT. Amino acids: CASSQDLVRDIGLEAFF.